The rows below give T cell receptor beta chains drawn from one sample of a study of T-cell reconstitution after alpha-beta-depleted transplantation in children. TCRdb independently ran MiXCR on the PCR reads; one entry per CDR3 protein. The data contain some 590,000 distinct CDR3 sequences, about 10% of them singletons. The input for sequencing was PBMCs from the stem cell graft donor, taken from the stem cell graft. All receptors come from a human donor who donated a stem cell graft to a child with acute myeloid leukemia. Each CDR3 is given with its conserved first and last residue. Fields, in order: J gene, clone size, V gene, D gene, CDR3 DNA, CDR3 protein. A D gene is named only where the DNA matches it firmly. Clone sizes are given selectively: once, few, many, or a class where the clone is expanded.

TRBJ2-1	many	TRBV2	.	TGTGCCAGCAGTTTGGACTCCCCCCCGAGCTCCTACAATGAGCAGTTCTTC	CASSLDSPPSSYNEQFF
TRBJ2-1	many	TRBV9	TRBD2	TGTGCCAGCAGCCCCTCGGGACTAGCGGACTACAATGAGCAGTTCTTC	CASSPSGLADYNEQFF
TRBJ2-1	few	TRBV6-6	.	TGTGCCGCAGGTATGGGAGGGGGCGGTGAGCAGTTCTTC	CAAGMGGGGEQFF
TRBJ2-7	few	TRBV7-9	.	TGTGCCAGCGCTCCCGGGAGCTCCTACGAGCAGTACTTC	CASAPGSSYEQYF
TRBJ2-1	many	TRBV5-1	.	TGCGCCAGCACCCGCGGAACCTACAATGAGCAGTTCTTC	CASTRGTYNEQFF
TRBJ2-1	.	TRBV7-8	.	TGTGCCAGCAGCCTTCAGACTAGATCCTACAATGAGCAGTTCTTC	CASSLQTRSYNEQFF
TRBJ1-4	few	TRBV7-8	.	TGTGCCAGCAGCTTATTTGGGGCAACTAATGAAAAACTGTTTTTT	CASSLFGATNEKLFF
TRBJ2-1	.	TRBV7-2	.	TGTGCCAGCAGCTTAGTACGTTACAGGGGGGAGGGGTTCTTC	CASSLVRYRGEGFF
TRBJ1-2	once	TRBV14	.	TGTGCCAGCATCCCGGGGGGACGGAACTATGGCTACACCTTC	CASIPGGRNYGYTF
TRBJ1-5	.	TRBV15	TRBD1	TGTGCCACCAGCCTCCGGACAGGGGGGAATCAGCCCCAGCATTTT	CATSLRTGGNQPQHF
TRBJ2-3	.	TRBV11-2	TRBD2	TGTGCCAGCGGCCTAGCGGTAGGAGAGGATACGCAGTATTTT	CASGLAVGEDTQYF
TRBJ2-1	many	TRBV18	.	TGTGCCAGCTCACCGGGAGGGGGAACGGATGAGCAGTTCTTC	CASSPGGGTDEQFF
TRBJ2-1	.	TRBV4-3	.	TGCGCCAGCAGCCAAGATCGGGGGCATGAGCGGTTCTTC	CASSQDRGHERFF
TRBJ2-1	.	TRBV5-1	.	TGCGCCAGCAGCCAATCTACCGACAATGAGCAGTTCTTC	CASSQSTDNEQFF
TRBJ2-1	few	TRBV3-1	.	TGTGCCAGCAGCCACCGGGGAATGTATGAGCAGTTCTTC	CASSHRGMYEQFF
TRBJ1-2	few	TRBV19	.	TGTGCCAGTAGTATAGCAGGGACTGGTTATGGCTACACCTTC	CASSIAGTGYGYTF
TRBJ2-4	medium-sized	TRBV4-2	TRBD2	TGTGCCAGCAGCCAAGGGGAGAGTAGCGGGAGTTTAGCCAAAAACATTCAGTACTTC	CASSQGESSGSLAKNIQYF
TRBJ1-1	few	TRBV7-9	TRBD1	TGTGCCAGCACCGTTTTGACAGGGGGACAGGACACTGAAGCTTTCTTT	CASTVLTGGQDTEAFF
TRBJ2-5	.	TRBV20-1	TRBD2	TGCAGTGCTACTCTAGCGGGAGTAGAAGAGACCCAGTACTTC	CSATLAGVEETQYF
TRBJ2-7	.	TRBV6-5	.	TGTGCCAGCAGTTACTCCCCCAGGGCCAGCTTCTCCTACGAGCAGTACTTC	CASSYSPRASFSYEQYF
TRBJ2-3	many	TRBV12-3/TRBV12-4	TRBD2	TGTGCCAGCAGCACGGGACTAGCGGGCACAGATACGCAGTATTTT	CASSTGLAGTDTQYF
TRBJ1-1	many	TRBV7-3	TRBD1	TGTGCCAGCAGCCTACGGACAGGTATAAACACTGAAGCTTTCTTT	CASSLRTGINTEAFF
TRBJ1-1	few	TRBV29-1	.	TGCAGCGTTCGGGGAGTATTGAACACTGAAGCTTTCTTT	CSVRGVLNTEAFF
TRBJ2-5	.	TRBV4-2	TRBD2	TGTGCCAGCAGCCAAGCTTCTAGCGGGTTCCAAGAGACCCAGTACTTC	CASSQASSGFQETQYF
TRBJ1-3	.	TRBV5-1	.	TGCGCCAGCAAGTGGGGCCGCGACTCTGGAAACACCATATATTTT	CASKWGRDSGNTIYF
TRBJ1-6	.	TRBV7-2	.	TGTGCCAGCAGCTTAGAAGGGACGGCTTCACCCCTCCACTTT	CASSLEGTASPLHF
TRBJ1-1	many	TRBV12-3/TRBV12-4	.	TGTGCCAGCAGTCGGGACCAGGTGAACACTGAAGCTTTCTTT	CASSRDQVNTEAFF
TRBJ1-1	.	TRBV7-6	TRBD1	TGTGCCAGCAGCCCGGCAGGGGGCAGATCCGAAGCTTTCTTT	CASSPAGGRSEAFF
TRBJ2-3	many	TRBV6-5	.	TGTGCCAGCAGTTCGGGGTTGTCGGGGGCAGATACGCAGTATTTT	CASSSGLSGADTQYF
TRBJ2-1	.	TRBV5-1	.	TGCGCCAGCAGCTCGCCCCCTTCGGCAGTCTCCTACAATGAGCAGTTCTTC	CASSSPPSAVSYNEQFF
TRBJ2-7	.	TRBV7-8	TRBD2	TGTGCCAGCAGCTTAGGTGGGGGGGGACGCGAGCAGTACTTC	CASSLGGGGREQYF
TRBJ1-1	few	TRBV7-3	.	TGTGCCAGCAGCTTTAGACCCCCTAGGAGGACTGAAGCTTTCTTT	CASSFRPPRRTEAFF
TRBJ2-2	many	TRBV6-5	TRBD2	TGTGCCAGCAGTTTGGGACTAGTCGCCGGGGAGCTGTTTTTT	CASSLGLVAGELFF
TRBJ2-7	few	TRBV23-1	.	TGCGCCACCCTTGGGCGGTATCTACTCTACGAGCAGTACTTC	CATLGRYLLYEQYF
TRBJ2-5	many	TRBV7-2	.	TGTGCCAGCAATAGAGCCGTGGGGGAGACCCAGTACTTC	CASNRAVGETQYF
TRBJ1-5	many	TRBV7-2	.	TGTGCCAGCAGCTTAGCGGGGACGGGAGGGCAGCCCCAGCATTTT	CASSLAGTGGQPQHF
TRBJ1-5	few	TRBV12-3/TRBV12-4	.	TGTGCCAGCAGTTTAGACGGGATTCGTCAGCCCCAGCATTTT	CASSLDGIRQPQHF